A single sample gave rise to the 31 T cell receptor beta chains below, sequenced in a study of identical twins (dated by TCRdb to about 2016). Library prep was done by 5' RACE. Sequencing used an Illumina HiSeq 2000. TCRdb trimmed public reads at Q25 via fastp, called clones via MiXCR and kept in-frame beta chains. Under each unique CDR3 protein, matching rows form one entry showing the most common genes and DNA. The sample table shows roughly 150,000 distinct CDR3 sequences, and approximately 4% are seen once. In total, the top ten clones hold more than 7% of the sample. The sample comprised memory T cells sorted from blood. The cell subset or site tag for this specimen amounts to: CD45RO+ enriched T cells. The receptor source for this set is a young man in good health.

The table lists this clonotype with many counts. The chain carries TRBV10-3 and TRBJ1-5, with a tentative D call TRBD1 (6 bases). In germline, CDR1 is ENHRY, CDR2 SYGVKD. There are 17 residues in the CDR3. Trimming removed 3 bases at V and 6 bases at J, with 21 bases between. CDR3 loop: CAISDPGGGAGSQPQHF. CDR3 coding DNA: TGTGCCATCAGTGACCCCGGCGGGGGGGCTGGGAGTCAGCCCCAGCATTTT.

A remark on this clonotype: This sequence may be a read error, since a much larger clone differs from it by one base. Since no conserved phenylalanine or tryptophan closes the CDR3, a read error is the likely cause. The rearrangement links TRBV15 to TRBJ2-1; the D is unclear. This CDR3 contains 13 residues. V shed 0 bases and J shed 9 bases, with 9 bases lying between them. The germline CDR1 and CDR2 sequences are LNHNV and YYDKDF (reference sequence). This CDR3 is CATSRDRISEQFC. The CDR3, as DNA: TGTGCCACCAGCAGAGACAGAATTTCTGAGCAGTTCTGC.

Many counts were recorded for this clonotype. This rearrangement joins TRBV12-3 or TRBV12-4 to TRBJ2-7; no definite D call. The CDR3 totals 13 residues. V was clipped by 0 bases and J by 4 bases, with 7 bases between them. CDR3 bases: TGTGCCAGCAGTTTAGCGAGCCTATACGAGCAGTACTTC. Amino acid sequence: CASSLASLYEQYF.

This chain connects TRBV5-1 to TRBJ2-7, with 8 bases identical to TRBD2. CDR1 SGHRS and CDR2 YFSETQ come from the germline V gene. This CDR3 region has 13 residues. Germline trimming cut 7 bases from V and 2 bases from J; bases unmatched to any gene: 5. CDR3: CASAGGLTYEQYF. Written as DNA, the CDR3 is TGCGCCAGCGCGGGGGGTCTTACCTACGAGCAGTACTTC.

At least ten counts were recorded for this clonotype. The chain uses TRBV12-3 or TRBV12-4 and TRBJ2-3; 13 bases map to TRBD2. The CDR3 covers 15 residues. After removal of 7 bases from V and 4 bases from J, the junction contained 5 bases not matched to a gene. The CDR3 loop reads CASKDGLAGADTQYF. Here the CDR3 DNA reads TGTGCCAGCAAAGATGGACTAGCGGGAGCAGATACGCAGTATTTT.

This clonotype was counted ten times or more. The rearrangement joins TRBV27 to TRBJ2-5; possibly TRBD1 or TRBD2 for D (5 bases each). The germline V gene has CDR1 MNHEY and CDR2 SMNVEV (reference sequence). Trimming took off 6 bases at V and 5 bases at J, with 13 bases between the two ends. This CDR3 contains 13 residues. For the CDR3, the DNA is TGTGCCAGCAGCGAGGGGCGGAGGGAGACCCAGTACTTC. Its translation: CASSEGRRETQYF.

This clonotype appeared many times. CDR3 bases: TGTGCCAGTAGTATAAGCGGTGCCCTAGCGGGAGGCCTGCAGTTCTTC. It translates to CASSISGALAGGLQFF. V usage is TRBV19 and J usage is TRBJ2-1, with 11 positions matching TRBD2. Germline assignment: CDR1 LNHDA and CDR2 SQIVND (reference sequence). V lost 2 bases to trimming and J lost 12 bases; unmatched junction nucleotides: 12. The CDR3 totals 16 residues.

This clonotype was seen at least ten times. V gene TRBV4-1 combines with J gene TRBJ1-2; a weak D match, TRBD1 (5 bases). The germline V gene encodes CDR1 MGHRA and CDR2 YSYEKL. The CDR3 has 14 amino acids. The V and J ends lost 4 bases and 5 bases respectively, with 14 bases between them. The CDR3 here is CASSPATRGYGYTF. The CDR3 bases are TGCGCCAGCAGCCCAGCGACAAGGGGATATGGCTACACCTTC.

The CDR3 is CSARWLAEGNEQFF. CDR3 in DNA: TGCAGTGCTAGGTGGCTAGCGGAGGGGAATGAGCAGTTCTTC. This chain connects TRBV20-1 to TRBJ2-1, with 7 bases matching TRBD2. The V gene's germline CDR1 is DFQATT and CDR2 SNEGSKA (reference sequence). V shed 3 bases and J 7 bases; nucleotides not matched to a gene: 9. The CDR3 contains 14 residues.

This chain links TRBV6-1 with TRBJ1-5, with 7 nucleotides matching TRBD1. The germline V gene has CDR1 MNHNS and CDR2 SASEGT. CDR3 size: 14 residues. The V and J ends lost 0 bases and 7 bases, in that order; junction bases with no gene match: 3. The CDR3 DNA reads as TGTGCCAGCAGTGAAGCTATAGGGGGCCAGCCCCAGCATTTT. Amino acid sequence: CASSEAIGGQPQHF.

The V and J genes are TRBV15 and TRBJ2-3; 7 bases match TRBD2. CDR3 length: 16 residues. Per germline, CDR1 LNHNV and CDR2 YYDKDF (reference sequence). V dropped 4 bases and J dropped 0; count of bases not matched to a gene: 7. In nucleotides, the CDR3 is TGTGCCACCAGCACCCAGAGCGGGATTAGCACAGATACGCAGTATTTT. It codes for CATSTQSGISTDTQYF.

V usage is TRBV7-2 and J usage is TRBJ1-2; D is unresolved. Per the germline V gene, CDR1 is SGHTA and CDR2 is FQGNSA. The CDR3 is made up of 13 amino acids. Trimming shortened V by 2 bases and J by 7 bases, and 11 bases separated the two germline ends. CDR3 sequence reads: CASSLSRGTGYTF. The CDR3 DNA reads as TGTGCCAGCAGCTTATCCCGGGGAACTGGCTACACCTTC.

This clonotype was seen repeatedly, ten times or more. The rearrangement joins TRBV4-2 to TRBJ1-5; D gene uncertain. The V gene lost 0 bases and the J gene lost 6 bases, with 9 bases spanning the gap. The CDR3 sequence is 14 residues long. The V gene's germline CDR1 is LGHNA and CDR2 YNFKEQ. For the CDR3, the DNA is TGTGCCAGCAGCCAAGATTGGGGAAGTCAGCCCCAGCATTTT. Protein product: CASSQDWGSQPQHF.

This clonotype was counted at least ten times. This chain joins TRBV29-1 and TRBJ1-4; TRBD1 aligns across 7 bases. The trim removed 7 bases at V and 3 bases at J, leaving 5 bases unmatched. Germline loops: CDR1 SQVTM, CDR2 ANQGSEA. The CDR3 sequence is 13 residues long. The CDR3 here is CSATGVANEKLFF. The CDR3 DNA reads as TGCAGCGCTACAGGGGTTGCTAATGAAAAACTGTTTTTT.

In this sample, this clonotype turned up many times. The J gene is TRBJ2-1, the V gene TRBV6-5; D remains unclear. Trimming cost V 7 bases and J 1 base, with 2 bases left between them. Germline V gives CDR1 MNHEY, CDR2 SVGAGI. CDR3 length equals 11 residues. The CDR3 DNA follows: TGTGCCAGCAAGTCCTACAATGAGCAGTTCTTC. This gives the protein CASKSYNEQFF.

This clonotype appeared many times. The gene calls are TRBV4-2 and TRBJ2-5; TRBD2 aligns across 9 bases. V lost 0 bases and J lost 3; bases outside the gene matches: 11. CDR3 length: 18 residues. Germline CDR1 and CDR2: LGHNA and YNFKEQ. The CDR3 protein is CASSQELAGTIWEETQYF. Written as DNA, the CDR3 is TGTGCCAGCAGCCAAGAGCTAGCGGGGACCATTTGGGAAGAGACCCAGTACTTC.

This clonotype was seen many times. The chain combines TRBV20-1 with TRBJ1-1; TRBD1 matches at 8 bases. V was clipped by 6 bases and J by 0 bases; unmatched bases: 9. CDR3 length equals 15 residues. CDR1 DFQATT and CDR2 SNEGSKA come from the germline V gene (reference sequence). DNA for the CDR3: TGCAGTGCCCCTAGGACAGGGAGGTTGAACACTGAAGCTTTCTTT. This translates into CSAPRTGRLNTEAFF.

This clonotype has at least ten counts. CDR3 bases: TGTGCCAGCAGCAAAGTCCTAGGCCGGGACACTGAAGCTTTCTTT. Its protein is CASSKVLGRDTEAFF. J is TRBJ1-1 and V is TRBV21-1; the table's D call, TRBD1, was not checked against the DNA. TRBV21-1 is noted as a pseudogene. The CDR3 covers 15 residues.

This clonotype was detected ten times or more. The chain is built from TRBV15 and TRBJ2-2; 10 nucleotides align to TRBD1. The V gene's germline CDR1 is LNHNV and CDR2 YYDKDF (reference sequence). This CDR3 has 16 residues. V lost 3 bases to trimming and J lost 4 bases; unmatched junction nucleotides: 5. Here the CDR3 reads CATSSPGQGTTGELFF. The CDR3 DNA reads TGTGCCACCAGCAGTCCGGGACAGGGGACCACCGGGGAGCTGTTTTTT.

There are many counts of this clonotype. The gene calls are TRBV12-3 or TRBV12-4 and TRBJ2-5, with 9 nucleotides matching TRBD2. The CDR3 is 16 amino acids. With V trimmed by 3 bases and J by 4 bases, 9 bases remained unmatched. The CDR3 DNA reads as TGTGCCAGCAGTTTGGCGGGAGGGCCAACTGGAGAGACCCAGTACTTC. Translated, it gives CASSLAGGPTGETQYF.

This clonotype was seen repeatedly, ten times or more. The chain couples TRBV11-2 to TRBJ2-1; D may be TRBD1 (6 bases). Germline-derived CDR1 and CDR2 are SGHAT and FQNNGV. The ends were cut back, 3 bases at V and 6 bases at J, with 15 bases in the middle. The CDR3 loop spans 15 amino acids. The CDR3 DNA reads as TGTGCCAGCAGCTTGTCTAGGGGCAGGGGCAATGAGCAGTTCTTC. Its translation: CASSLSRGRGNEQFF.

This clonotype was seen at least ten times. This CDR3 is CASSLKGTEQYV. DNA for the CDR3: TGTGCCAGCAGCTTAAAAGGGACCGAGCAGTACGTC. The chain carries TRBV7-9 and TRBJ2-7; D may correspond to TRBD1 or TRBD2 (5 bases each). Per germline, CDR1 SEHNR and CDR2 FQNEAQ (reference sequence). The CDR3 covers 12 residues. V was clipped by 2 bases and J by 6 bases, with 8 bases between them.

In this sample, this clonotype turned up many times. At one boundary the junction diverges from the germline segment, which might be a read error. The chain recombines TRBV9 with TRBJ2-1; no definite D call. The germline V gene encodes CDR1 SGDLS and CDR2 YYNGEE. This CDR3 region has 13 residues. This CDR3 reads CASSVPPRVEQFF. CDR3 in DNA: TGTGCCAGCAGCGTCCCCCCCCGGGTTGAGCAGTTTTTC.

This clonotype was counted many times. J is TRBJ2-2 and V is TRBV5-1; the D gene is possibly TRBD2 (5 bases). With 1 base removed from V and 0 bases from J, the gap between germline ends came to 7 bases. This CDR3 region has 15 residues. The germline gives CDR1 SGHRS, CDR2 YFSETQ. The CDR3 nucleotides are TGCGCCAGCAGCTTGTGGGGAGCGAACACCGGGGAGCTGTTTTTT. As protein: CASSLWGANTGELFF.

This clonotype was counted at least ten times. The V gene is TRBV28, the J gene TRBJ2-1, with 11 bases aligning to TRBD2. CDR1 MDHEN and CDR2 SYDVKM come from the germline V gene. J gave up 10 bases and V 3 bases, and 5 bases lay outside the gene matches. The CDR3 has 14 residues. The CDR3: CASSFLAGGPEQFF. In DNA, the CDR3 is TGTGCCAGCAGTTTTCTAGCGGGAGGCCCAGAGCAGTTCTTC. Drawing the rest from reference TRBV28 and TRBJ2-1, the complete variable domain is DVKVTQSSRYLVKRTGEKVFLECVQDMDHENMFWYRQDPGLGLRLIYFSYDVKMKEKGDIPEGYSVSREKKERFSLILESASTNQTSMYLCASSFLAGGPEQFFGPGTRLTVL.

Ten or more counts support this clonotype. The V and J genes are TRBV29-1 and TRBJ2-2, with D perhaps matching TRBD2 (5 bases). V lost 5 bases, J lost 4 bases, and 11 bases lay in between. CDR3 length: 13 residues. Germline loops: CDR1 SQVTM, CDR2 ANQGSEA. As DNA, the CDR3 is TGCAGCGTTCGAGAGGGTGGCACCGGGGAGCTGTTTTTT. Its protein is CSVREGGTGELFF.

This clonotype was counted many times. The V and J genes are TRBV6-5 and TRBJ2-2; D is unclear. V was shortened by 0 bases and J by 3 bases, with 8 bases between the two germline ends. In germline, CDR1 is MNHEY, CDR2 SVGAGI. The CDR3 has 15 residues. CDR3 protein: CASSYSGCYTGELFF. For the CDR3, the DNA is TGTGCCAGCAGTTACTCGGGCTGTTACACCGGGGAGCTGTTTTTT.

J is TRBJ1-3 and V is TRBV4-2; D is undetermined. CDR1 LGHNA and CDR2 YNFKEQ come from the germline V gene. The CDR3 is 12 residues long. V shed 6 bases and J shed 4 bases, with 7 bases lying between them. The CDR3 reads CASRYQGNTIYF. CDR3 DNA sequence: TGTGCCAGCAGATATCAGGGAAACACCATATATTTT.

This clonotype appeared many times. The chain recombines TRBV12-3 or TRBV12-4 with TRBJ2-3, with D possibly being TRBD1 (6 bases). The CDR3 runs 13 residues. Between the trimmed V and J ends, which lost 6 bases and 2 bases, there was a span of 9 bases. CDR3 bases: TGTGCCAGCAGGGACAGCCACACAGATACGCAGTATTTT. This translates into CASRDSHTDTQYF.

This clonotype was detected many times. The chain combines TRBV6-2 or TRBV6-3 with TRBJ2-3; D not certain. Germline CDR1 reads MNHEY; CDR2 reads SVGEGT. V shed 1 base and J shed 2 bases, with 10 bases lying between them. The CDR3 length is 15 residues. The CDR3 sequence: CASSYLGASTDTQYF. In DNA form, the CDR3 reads TGTGCCAGCAGTTACTTGGGTGCTTCCACAGATACGCAGTATTTT.

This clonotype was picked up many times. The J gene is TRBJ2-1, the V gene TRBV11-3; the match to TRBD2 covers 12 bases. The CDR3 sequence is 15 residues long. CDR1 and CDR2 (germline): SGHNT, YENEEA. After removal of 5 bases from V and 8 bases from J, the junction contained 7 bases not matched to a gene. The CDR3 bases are TGTGCCAGCAGCCGCGGGACTAGCGGGTCCGATGAGCAGTTCTTC. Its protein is CASSRGTSGSDEQFF.